The 25 T cell receptor beta chains below all came from one sample that was sequenced in a study of blood T cell repertoires in COVID-19 (dated by TCRdb to the early 2020s). Preparation of the library involved the immunoSEQ multiplex PCR assay. Imported from immuneACCESS, the table was reduced by TCRdb to in-frame sequences with V and J called. These copies leave out some clones; in studies compared against another copy, an unresolved V gene accounts for under half, and the cause of the remainder is not known. This sample gives over 200,000 clones in total; more than 70% of them show up just once. The ten top clones hold roughly 2.5% of the sample. Sequences were obtained from peripheral blood. Receptors originate from a woman in her fifties or sixties with acute or convalescent COVID-19.

The gene calls are TRBV4-2 and TRBJ2-3, with D tentatively TRBD2 (5 bases). CDR1 and CDR2 (germline): LGHNA, YNFKEQ. The V end was cut by 1 base, the J end by 4 bases, with 12 bases between. This CDR3 is 15 amino acids long. The CDR3 DNA reads as TGTGCCAGCAGCCAAGGAGACGGGGTGTCAGATACGCAGTATTTT. Amino acid sequence: CASSQGDGVSDTQYF.

This sequence joins TRBV9 and TRBJ1-2, with D perhaps matching TRBD1 (5 bases). This CDR3 has 14 residues. Germline V gene data show CDR1 as SGDLS and CDR2 as YYNGEE. V lost 0 bases to trimming and J lost 8 bases, with 14 bases between them. The CDR3 spells CASSVEGRGVGYTF. The DNA of the CDR3 is TGTGCCAGCAGCGTAGAGGGGCGGGGTGTGGGCTACACCTTC.

The chain employs TRBV5-6 and TRBJ1-2, with TRBD1 as a possible D gene (5 bases). This CDR3 is 13 amino acids long. V was shortened by 4 bases and J by 4 bases, with 11 bases between the two germline ends. Germline CDR1 SGHDT, CDR2 YYEEEE. CDR3 protein: CASSPPQGYGYTF. CDR3 nucleotide sequence: TGTGCCAGCAGCCCCCCCCAGGGCTATGGCTACACCTTC.

The rearrangement joins TRBV4-3 to TRBJ2-5, with 13 bases aligning to TRBD2. The CDR3 is made up of 17 amino acids. V shed 4 bases, J shed 4 bases, and the junction held 9 bases outside the gene matches. Germline V gene lookup returns CDR1 LGHNA and CDR2 YSLEER. CDR3 coding DNA: TGCGCCAGCAGCCCAGGGACTAGCGGGGAGTACATAGAGACCCAGTACTTC. Translating gives CASSPGTSGEYIETQYF.

The chain couples TRBV19 to TRBJ1-5; D gene ambiguous. The CDR3 sequence is 15 residues long. Trimming took off 6 bases at V and 0 bases at J, with 12 bases between the two ends. Germline V CDR1 and CDR2: LNHDA, SQIVND (reference sequence). This chain's CDR3 is CASSRMANSNQPQHF. CDR3 nucleotide sequence: TGTGCCAGTAGCAGGATGGCAAATAGCAATCAGCCCCAGCATTTT.

Only one count was recorded for this clone. CDR3 sequence: CASSGPDKGTDTQYF. As DNA, the CDR3 is TGTGCCAGCAGCGGCCCCGACAAGGGCACAGATACGCAGTATTTT. The chain employs TRBV11-2 and TRBJ2-3; D not certain. The CDR3 runs to 15 residues. Germline CDR1 is SGHAT and CDR2 is FQNNGV. V was trimmed by 5 bases and J by 1 base, leaving 13 bases between them.

The rearrangement links TRBV6-5 to TRBJ2-1; TRBD2 matches at 9 bases. This CDR3 has 15 amino acids. Germline CDR1 and CDR2: MNHEY and SVGAGI. V gave up 6 bases and J gave up 8 bases; unmatched junction bases: 11. Here the CDR3 reads CASRPLAGGRDEQFF. DNA of the CDR3: TGTGCCAGCAGGCCCCTTGCGGGAGGGAGGGATGAGCAGTTCTTC.

The chain carries TRBV30 and TRBJ1-6; D may be TRBD1 (5 bases). The ends were cut back, 5 bases at V and 7 bases at J, with 12 bases in the middle. Germline lookup yields CDR1 GTSNPN and CDR2 SVGIG (reference sequence). The CDR3 is made up of 13 amino acids. As DNA, the CDR3 is TGTGCCTGGGGGGCTACATGGAATTCACCCCTCCACTTT. Translated: CAWGATWNSPLHF.

This chain links TRBV4-3 with TRBJ1-2; weak D call: TRBD1 (5 bases). The CDR3 has 13 amino acids. The germline V gene has CDR1 LGHNA and CDR2 YSLEER. V lost 4 bases and J lost 8, with 14 bases in between. The CDR3 nucleotides read TGCGCCAGCAGCCGCACCAGGGTAGACGGCTACACCTTC. Its translation: CASSRTRVDGYTF.

This chain connects TRBV2 to TRBJ1-5, with TRBD1 as a possible D gene (6 bases). This CDR3 has 15 residues. Trimming shortened V by 1 base and J by 0 bases, and 7 bases separated the two germline ends. CDR1 SNHLY and CDR2 FYNNEI come from the germline V gene. Here the CDR3 reads CASSEEGVSNQPQHF. The CDR3 DNA sequence: TGTGCCAGCAGTGAAGAGGGGGTTAGCAATCAGCCCCAGCATTTT.

V usage is TRBV20-1 and J usage is TRBJ1-2; unclear D gene. Germline values: CDR1 DFQATT, CDR2 SNEGSKA (reference sequence). This CDR3 has 11 amino acids. In nucleotides, the CDR3 is TGCAGCCTTTGGGGAGGCGTTGGCTACACCTTC. Its translation: CSLWGGVGYTF.

To note about this clone: Additional DNA sequences in this sample encode the identical CDR3. The chain links TRBV30 to TRBJ1-5; TRBD1 matches 8 bases. With 5 bases clipped from V and 4 bases from J, the junction kept 1 base outside the gene matches. This CDR3 spans 12 amino acids. Germline lookup yields CDR1 GTSNPN and CDR2 SVGIG (reference sequence). The CDR3, as DNA: TGTGCCTGGGACAGGGGAAATCAGCCCCAGCATTTT. Translated, it gives CAWDRGNQPQHF.

This chain connects TRBV7-2 to TRBJ1-3; tentatively, D is TRBD1 (6 bases). The V end lost 5 bases, the J end lost 2 bases, and 16 bases lay between the germline ends. This CDR3 comprises 16 residues. Germline V gives CDR1 SGHTA, CDR2 FQGNSA. The CDR3 reads CASSLGTNLAGNTIYF. The CDR3 coding sequence is TGTGCCAGCAGCCTCGGGACAAACTTGGCTGGAAACACCATATATTTT.

The V gene is TRBV19, the J gene TRBJ2-7; a possible D gene is TRBD1 (5 bases). The CDR3 runs to 15 residues. V was clipped by 6 bases and J by 2 bases, with 17 bases between them. Germline CDR1 and CDR2: LNHDA and SQIVND (reference sequence). The CDR3 is CASSLSQGLAYEQYF. The CDR3 nucleotides read TGTGCCAGTAGCCTTAGCCAGGGATTGGCCTACGAGCAGTACTTC.

The rearrangement links TRBV27 to TRBJ2-1; D ambiguous. Germline lookup yields CDR1 MNHEY and CDR2 SMNVEV (reference sequence). This CDR3 comprises 12 residues. The V end was cut by 4 bases, the J end by 9 bases, with 10 bases between. CDR3 nucleotide sequence: TGTGCCAGCAGTTCTTACTATTCTGAGCAGTTCTTC. Amino acids: CASSSYYSEQFF.

The V gene is TRBV11-3, the J gene TRBJ2-1; a possible D gene is TRBD2 (5 bases). This CDR3 is 14 amino acids long. Germline CDR1 is SGHNT and CDR2 is YENEEA. Deletions cut 5 bases from V and 6 bases from J, with 14 bases between. The CDR3 region is CASSTGKRGNEQFF. The CDR3 DNA sequence: TGTGCCAGCAGCACCGGGAAAAGAGGCAATGAGCAGTTCTTC. The variable domain in full, completed from reference TRBV11-3 and TRBJ2-1, reads EAGVVQSPRYKIIEKKQPVAFWCNPISGHNTLYWYLQNLGQGPELLIRYENEEAVDDSQLPKDRFSAERLKGVDSTLKIQPAELGDSAVYLCASSTGKRGNEQFFGPGTRLTVL.

This chain uses TRBV29-1 with TRBJ2-3; weak D call: TRBD1 (6 bases). In germline, CDR1 is SQVTM, CDR2 ANQGSEA. CDR3 length equals 14 residues. The ends were cut back, 3 bases at V and 3 bases at J, with 13 bases in the middle. CDR3 bases: TGCAGCGTTGACCGGGACACCCTTACAGATACGCAGTATTTT. Protein product: CSVDRDTLTDTQYF.

Here the CDR3 DNA reads TGCAGCGTTGGATCAGGGGGGAACACTGAAGCTTTCTTT. Amino acids: CSVGSGGNTEAFF. The V call is TRBV29-1, the J call TRBJ1-1; TRBD1 agrees at 7 bases. Germline values: CDR1 SQVTM, CDR2 ANQGSEA. The V segment lost 4 bases and the J segment 1 base; nucleotides outside the gene matches: 3. The CDR3 is made up of 13 amino acids.

This chain uses TRBV7-2 with TRBJ2-2, with 7 bases identical to TRBD2. This CDR3 has 15 amino acids. Trimming took 3 bases from V and 6 from J; bases not matched to a gene: 7. Germline lookup yields CDR1 SGHTA and CDR2 FQGNSA. Written as DNA, the CDR3 is TGTGCCAGCAGCTTTACTAGCGTTTTTGCCGGGGAGCTGTTTTTT. Translating gives CASSFTSVFAGELFF.

This clone turned up a few times. This chain links TRBV27 with TRBJ2-3, with D possibly being TRBD2 (5 bases). Deletions cut 10 bases from V and 2 bases from J, with 13 bases between. The V gene's germline CDR1 is MNHEY and CDR2 SMNVEV (reference sequence). This CDR3 has 13 amino acids. CDR3 sequence (DNA): TGTGCCATCGGATCCGGGGACACAGATACGCAGTATTTT. Protein: CAIGSGDTDTQYF.

The J gene is TRBJ1-1, the V gene TRBV5-1; D is possibly TRBD1 (6 bases). The V end was cut by 5 bases, the J end by 1 base, with 15 bases between. The CDR3 is made up of 15 amino acids. CDR1 SGHRS and CDR2 YFSETQ come from the germline V gene. CDR3 bases: TGCGCCAGCAGTTTGAGCGGACAGACGAACACTGAAGCTTTCTTT. Translation: CASSLSGQTNTEAFF.

This rearrangement joins TRBV11-2 to TRBJ1-2; no firm D call. The germline V gene encodes CDR1 SGHAT and CDR2 FQNNGV. V was pared by 1 base and J by 8 bases, with 11 bases between. This CDR3 is 13 amino acids long. CDR3 coding DNA: TGTGCCAGCAGCTTAGGCCCCAGCGGGGGCTACACCTTC. It is translated as CASSLGPSGGYTF.

This chain connects TRBV7-8 to TRBJ2-1; possible D gene TRBD2, 5 bases. The CDR3 covers 16 residues. In germline, CDR1 is SGHVS, CDR2 FQNEAQ. Trimming removed 2 bases from V and 0 bases from J, with 11 bases in between. The CDR3 bases are TGTGCCAGCAGCTTAACTAGAGTTGGCTCCTACAATGAGCAGTTCTTC. It specifies CASSLTRVGSYNEQFF.

The V and J genes are TRBV27 and TRBJ2-7; possibly TRBD2 for D (5 bases). V shed 5 bases and J shed 2 bases, with 13 bases lying between them. Germline loops: CDR1 MNHEY, CDR2 SMNVEV (reference sequence). This CDR3 has 14 residues. CDR3 region: CASSPTRVTYEQYF. The CDR3 nucleotides read TGTGCCAGCAGTCCTACGCGGGTGACCTACGAGCAGTACTTC.

Of note for this clone: This CDR3 is also generated by other DNA sequences in the sample. V gene TRBV7-8 combines with J gene TRBJ1-5; weak D call: TRBD1 (5 bases). The CDR3 is made up of 15 amino acids. Per germline, CDR1 SGHVS and CDR2 FQNEAQ. V was trimmed by 3 bases and J by 1 base, leaving 10 bases between them. The CDR3 loop reads CASSLAGGSNQPQHF. In DNA form, the CDR3 reads TGTGCCAGCAGCTTGGCGGGGGGAAGCAATCAGCCCCAGCATTTT.